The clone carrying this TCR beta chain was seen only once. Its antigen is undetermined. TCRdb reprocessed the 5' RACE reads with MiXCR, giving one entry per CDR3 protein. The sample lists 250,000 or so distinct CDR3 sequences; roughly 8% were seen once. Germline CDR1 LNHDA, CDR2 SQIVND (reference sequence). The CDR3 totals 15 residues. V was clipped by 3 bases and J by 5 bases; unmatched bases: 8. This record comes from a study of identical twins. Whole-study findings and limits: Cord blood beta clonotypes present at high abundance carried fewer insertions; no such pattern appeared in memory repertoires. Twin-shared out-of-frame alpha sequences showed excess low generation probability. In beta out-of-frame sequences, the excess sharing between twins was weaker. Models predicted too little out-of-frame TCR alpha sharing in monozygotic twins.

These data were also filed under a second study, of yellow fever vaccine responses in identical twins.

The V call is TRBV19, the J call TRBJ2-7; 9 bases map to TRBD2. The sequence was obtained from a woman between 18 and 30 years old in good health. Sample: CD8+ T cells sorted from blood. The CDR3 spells CASSIFLAGLNEQYF. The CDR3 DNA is TGTGCCAGTAGTATTTTCCTAGCGGGACTAAACGAGCAGTACTTC.